The 8 T cell receptor beta chains presented below share a single source sample, sequenced in a study of human T cells and chemical hapten exposure. Each CDR3 protein gets one entry after TCRdb re-called the RACE reads with MiXCR. Here the sample spans more than 75,000 distinct CDR3 sequences, 7% to 9% being singletons. Described time point: healthy volunteer bleed at 6 weeks. Whole blood, unfractionated, served as the material for total RNA extraction. Source material: whole blood. Receptor source: a male donor in good health. Some clones in this sample may be carry-over from other donors' samples.

The sample holds a few counts of this clonotype. CDR3 nucleotides: TGCAGCGTTGCCGGGACAGGGGGTAATCAGCCCCAGCATTTT. This sequence encodes CSVAGTGGNQPQHF. The chain employs TRBV29-1 and TRBJ1-5; TRBD1 aligns across 11 bases. V shed 4 bases and J 4 bases; nucleotides not matched to a gene: 3. CDR1 and CDR2 from the germline V gene are SQVTM and ANQGSEA. This CDR3 is 14 amino acids long.

This clonotype turned up a few times. This sequence joins TRBV28 and TRBJ2-2, with TRBD1 identical over 8 bases. Germline CDR1 MDHEN, CDR2 SYDVKM. The CDR3 is 15 residues long. With V trimmed by 8 bases and J by 1 base, 6 bases remained unmatched. CDR3 in amino acids: CASLPGQENTGELFF. In nucleotides, the CDR3 is TGTGCCAGCCTCCCGGGACAGGAGAACACCGGGGAGCTGTTTTTT.

This clonotype was detected ten times or more. This chain links TRBV15 with TRBJ2-7; D gene ambiguous. Germline assignment: CDR1 LNHNV and CDR2 YYDKDF (reference sequence). The CDR3 runs to 17 residues. Trimming took 0 bases from V and 4 from J, leaving 19 bases between them. For the CDR3, the DNA is TGTGCCACCAGCAGAGAAAGTAAGGCAGGCGGACCTTACGAGCAGTACTTC. It yields the protein CATSRESKAGGPYEQYF.

The rearrangement links TRBV5-6 to TRBJ2-6, with no clear D. The length of the CDR3 is 13 residues. Trimming removed 4 bases from V and 7 bases from J, with 9 bases in between. The germline CDR1 and CDR2 sequences are SGHDT and YYEEEE. CDR3 DNA sequence: TGTGCCAGCAGCGACGGTTCCGCCAACGTCCTGACTTTC. It is translated as CASSDGSANVLTF.

This clonotype was observed a few times. The V gene is TRBV9, the J gene TRBJ2-3; no clear D gene. The germline V gene has CDR1 SGDLS and CDR2 YYNGEE. Between the trimmed V and J ends, which lost 1 base and 2 bases, there was a span of 5 bases. The CDR3 totals 13 residues. The CDR3 sequence: CASSVQDTDTQYF. Here the CDR3 DNA reads TGTGCCAGCAGCGTACAGGACACAGATACGCAGTATTTT.

This clonotype occurred many times. This chain uses TRBV10-1 with TRBJ2-7, with no clear D. The V end was cut by 4 bases, the J end by 6 bases, with 13 bases between. This CDR3 has 13 residues. Germline CDR1 and CDR2: WNHNN and SYGVQD (reference sequence). The CDR3 is CASSGKIGREQYF. CDR3 in DNA: TGCGCCAGCAGTGGCAAGATCGGACGCGAGCAGTACTTC.

Many counts were recorded for this clonotype. The genes are TRBV6-2 or TRBV6-3 and TRBJ2-6; TRBD1 or TRBD2 may be the D gene (5 bases each). CDR1 MNHEY and CDR2 SVGEGT come from the germline V gene. There are 16 residues in the CDR3. Trimming left V 2 bases short and J 4 bases short, with 12 bases between. CDR3 residues: CASSYDPGSGANVLTF. DNA for the CDR3: TGTGCCAGCAGTTACGATCCAGGGAGCGGGGCCAACGTCCTGACTTTC.

This clonotype was recorded many times. The chain combines TRBV5-6 with TRBJ1-1; TRBD1 might be the D (5 bases). CDR1 and CDR2 from the germline V gene are SGHDT and YYEEEE. The CDR3 consists of 16 residues. Deletions cut 0 bases from V and 4 bases from J, with 16 bases between. CDR3 residues: CASSLGGSASGTEAFF. CDR3 nucleotides: TGTGCCAGCAGCTTGGGGGGCTCGGCGTCAGGCACTGAAGCTTTCTTT.